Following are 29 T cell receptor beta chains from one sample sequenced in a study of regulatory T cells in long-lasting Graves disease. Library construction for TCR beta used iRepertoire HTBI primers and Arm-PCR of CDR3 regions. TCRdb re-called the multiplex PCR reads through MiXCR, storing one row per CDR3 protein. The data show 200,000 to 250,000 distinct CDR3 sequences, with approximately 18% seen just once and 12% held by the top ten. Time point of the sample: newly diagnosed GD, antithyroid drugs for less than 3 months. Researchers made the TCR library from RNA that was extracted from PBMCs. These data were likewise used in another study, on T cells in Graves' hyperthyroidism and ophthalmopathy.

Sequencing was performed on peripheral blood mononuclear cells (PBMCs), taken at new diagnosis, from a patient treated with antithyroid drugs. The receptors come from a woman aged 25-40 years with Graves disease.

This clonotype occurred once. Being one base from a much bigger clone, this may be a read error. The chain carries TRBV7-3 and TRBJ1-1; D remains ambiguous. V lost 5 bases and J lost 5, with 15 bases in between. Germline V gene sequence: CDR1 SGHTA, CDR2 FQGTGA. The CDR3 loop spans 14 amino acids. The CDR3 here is CASSNGPPGTEAFF. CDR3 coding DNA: TGTGCCAGCAGCAACGGACCCCCGGGGACTGAAGCTTTCTTT.

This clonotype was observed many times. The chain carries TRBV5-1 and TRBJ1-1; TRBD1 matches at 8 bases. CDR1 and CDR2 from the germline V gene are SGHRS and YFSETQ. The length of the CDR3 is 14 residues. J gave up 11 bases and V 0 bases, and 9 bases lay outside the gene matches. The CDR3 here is CASSLGQGPSWAFF. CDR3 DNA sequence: TGCGCCAGCAGCTTGGGACAGGGGCCTTCTTGGGCTTTCTTT.

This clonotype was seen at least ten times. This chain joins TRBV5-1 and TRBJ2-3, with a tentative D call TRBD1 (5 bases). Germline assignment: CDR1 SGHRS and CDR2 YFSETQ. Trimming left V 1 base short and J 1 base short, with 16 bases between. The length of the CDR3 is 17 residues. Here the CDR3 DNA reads TGCGCCAGCAGCTTGCACTTGACGCGACAGCGCACAGATACGCAGTATTTT. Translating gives CASSLHLTRQRTDTQYF.

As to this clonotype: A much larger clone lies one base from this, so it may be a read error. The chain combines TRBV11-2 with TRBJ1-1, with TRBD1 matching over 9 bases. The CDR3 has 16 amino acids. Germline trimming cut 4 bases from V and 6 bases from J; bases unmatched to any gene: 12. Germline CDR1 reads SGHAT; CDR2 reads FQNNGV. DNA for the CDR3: TGTGCCAGCAGCTCACACGGACAGGGGAGTTTTTCTGAAGCTTTCTTT. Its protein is CASSSHGQGSFSEAFF. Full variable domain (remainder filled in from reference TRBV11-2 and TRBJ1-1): EAGVAQSPRYKIIEKRQSVAFWCNPISGHATLYWYQQILGQGPKLLIQFQNNGVVDDSQLPKDRFSAERLKGVDSTLKIQPAKLEDSAVYLCASSSHGQGSFSEAFFGQGTRLTVV.

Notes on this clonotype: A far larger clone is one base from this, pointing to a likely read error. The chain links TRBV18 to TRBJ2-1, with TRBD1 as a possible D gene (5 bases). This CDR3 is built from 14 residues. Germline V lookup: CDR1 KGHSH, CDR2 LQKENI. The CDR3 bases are TGTGCCAGCTCACCGTACTCCCAGGGTGAGACCCAGCACTTC. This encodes CASSPYSQGETQHF. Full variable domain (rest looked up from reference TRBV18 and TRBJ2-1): NAGVMQNPRHLVRRRGQEARLRCSPMKGHSHVYWYRQLPEEGLKFMVYLQKENIIDESGMPKERFSAEFPKEGPSILRIQQVVRGDSAAYFCASSPYSQGETQHFGPGTRLTVL.

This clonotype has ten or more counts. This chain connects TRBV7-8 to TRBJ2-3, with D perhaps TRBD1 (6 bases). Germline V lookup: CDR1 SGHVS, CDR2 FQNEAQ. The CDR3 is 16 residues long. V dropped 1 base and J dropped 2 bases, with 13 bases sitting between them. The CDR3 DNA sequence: TGTGCCAGCAGCTTAGGGACAGTCGCTTCCACAGATACGCAGTATTTT. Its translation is CASSLGTVASTDTQYF.

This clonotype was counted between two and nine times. This chain's CDR3 is CASRKQGQGYEQYF. CDR3 coding DNA: TGTGCCAGCAGAAAACAGGGTCAGGGCTACGAGCAGTACTTC. The rearrangement joins TRBV6-1 to TRBJ2-7; D perhaps matches TRBD1 (6 bases). V was cut by 6 bases and J by 3 bases, with 15 bases left in between. Germline V gene data show CDR1 as MNHNS and CDR2 as SASEGT. CDR3 length equals 14 residues.

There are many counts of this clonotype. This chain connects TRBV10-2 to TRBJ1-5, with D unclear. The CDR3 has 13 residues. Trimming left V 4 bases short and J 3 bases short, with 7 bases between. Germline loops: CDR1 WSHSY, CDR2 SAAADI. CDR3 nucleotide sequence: TGCGCCAGCAGTGGGTACCTCAATCAGCCCCAGCATTTT. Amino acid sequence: CASSGYLNQPQHF.

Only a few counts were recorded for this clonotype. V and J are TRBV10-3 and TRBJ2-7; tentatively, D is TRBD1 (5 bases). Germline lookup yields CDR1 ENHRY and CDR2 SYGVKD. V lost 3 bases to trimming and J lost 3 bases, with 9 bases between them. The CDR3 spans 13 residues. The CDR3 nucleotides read TGTGCCATCAGTGAAAACAGGTTCTACGAGCAGTACTTC. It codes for CAISENRFYEQYF.

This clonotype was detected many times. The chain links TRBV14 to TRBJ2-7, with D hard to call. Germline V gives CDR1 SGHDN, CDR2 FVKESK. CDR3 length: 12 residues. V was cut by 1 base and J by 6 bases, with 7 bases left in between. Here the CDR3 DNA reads TGTGCCAGCAGCCAAGTGGCGGCCGAGCAGTACTTC. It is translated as CASSQVAAEQYF. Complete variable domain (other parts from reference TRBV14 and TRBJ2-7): EAGVTQFPSHSVIEKGQTVTLRCDPISGHDNLYWYRRVMGKEIKFLLHFVKESKQDESGMPNNRFLAERTGGTYSTLKVQPAELEDSGVYFCASSQVAAEQYFGPGTRLTVT.

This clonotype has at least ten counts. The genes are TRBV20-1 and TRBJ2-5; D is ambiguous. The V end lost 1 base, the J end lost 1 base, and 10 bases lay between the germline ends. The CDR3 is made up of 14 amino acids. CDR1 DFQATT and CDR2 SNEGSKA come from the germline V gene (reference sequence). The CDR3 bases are TGCAGTGCTAGAGTCTGGCGGATCCAAGAGACCCAGTACTTC. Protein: CSARVWRIQETQYF.

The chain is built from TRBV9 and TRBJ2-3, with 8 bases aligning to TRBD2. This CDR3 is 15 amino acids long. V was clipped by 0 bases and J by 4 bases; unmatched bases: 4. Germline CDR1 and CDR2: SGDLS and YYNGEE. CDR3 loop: CASSVGLAGPDTQYF. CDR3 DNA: TGTGCCAGCAGCGTAGGTCTAGCGGGCCCAGATACGCAGTATTTT.

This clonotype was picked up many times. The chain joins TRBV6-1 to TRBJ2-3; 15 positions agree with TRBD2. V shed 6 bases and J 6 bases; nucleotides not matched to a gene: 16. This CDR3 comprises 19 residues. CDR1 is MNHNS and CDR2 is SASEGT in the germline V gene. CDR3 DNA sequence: TGTGCCAGCAGCCTCGGGACTAGCGGGAGGCGTAATCCGGGGGATACGCAGTATTTT. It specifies CASSLGTSGRRNPGDTQYF.

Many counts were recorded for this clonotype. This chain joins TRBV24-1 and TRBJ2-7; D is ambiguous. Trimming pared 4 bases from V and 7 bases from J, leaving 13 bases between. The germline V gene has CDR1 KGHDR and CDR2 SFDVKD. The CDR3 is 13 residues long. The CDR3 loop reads CATSDHKGWEQYF. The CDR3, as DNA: TGTGCCACCAGTGACCATAAAGGCTGGGAGCAGTACTTC.

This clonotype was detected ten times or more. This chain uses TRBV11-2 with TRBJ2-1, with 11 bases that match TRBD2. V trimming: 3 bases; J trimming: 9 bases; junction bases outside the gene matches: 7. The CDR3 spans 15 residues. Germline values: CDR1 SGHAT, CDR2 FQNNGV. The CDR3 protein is CASSLVSGGASEQFF. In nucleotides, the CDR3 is TGTGCCAGCAGCTTGGTTAGCGGGGGGGCTAGTGAGCAGTTCTTC.

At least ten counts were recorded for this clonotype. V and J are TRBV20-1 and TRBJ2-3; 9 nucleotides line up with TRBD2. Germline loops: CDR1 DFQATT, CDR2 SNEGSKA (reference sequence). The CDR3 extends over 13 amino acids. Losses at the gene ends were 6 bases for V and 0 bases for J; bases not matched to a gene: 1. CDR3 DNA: TGCAGTGCCACTAGCGGGAGCACAGATACGCAGTATTTT. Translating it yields CSATSGSTDTQYF.

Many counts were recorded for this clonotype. CDR3 sequence reads: CATSPHLNTGELFF. CDR3 DNA sequence: TGTGCCACCAGCCCACACCTGAACACCGGGGAGCTGTTTTTT. This sequence joins TRBV19 and TRBJ2-2; D not certain. The CDR3 has 14 amino acids. V was clipped by 10 bases and J by 1 base, with 13 bases between them. CDR1 LNHDA and CDR2 SQIVND come from the germline V gene (reference sequence).

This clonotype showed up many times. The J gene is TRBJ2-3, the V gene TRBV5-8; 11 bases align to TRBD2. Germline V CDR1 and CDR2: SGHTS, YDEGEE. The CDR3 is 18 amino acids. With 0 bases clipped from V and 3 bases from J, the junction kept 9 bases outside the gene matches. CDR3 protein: CASSLGLAGGKGTDTQYF. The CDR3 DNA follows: TGTGCCAGCAGCTTGGGGCTAGCGGGAGGAAAAGGGACAGATACGCAGTATTTT.

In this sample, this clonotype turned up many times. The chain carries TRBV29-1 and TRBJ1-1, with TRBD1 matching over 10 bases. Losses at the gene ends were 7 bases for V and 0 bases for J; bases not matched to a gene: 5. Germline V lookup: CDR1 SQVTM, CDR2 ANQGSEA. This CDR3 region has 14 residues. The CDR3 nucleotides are TGCAGCGCCGGACAGGGGGTCATGAACACTGAAGCTTTCTTT. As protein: CSAGQGVMNTEAFF.

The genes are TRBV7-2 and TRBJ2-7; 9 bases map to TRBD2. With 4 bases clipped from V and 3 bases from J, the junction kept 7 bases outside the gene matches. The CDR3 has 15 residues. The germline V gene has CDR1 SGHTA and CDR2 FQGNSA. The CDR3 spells CASSSTTSGYYEQYF. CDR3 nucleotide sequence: TGTGCCAGCAGCTCAACGACTAGCGGATACTACGAGCAGTACTTC.

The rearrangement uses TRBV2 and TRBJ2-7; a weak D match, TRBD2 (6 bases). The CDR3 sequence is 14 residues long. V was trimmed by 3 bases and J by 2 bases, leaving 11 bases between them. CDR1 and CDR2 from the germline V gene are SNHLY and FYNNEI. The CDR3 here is CASSDGRGTYEQYF. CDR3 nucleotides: TGTGCCAGCAGTGATGGGCGGGGAACCTACGAGCAGTACTTC.

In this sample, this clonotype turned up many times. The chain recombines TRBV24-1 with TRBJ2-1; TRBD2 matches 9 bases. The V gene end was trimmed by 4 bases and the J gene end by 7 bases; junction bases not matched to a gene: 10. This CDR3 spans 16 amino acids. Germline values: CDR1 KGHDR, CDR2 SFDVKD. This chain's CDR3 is CATSDPSGLALNEQFF. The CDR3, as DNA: TGTGCCACCAGTGACCCCTCAGGACTAGCGTTAAATGAGCAGTTCTTC.

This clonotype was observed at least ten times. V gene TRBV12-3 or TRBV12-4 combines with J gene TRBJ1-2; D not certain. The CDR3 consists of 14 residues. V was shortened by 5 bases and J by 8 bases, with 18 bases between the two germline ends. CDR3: CASSPRLFQGGYTF. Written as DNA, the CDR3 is TGTGCCAGCAGTCCTCGACTCTTTCAAGGGGGCTACACCTTC.

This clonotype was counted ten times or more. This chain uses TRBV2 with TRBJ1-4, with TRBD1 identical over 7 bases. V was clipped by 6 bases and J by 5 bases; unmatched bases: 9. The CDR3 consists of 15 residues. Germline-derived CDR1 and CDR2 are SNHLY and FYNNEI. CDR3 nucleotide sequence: TGTGCCAGCAGAGGGACAGCGGGGCGGAATGAAAAACTGTTTTTT. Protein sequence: CASRGTAGRNEKLFF.

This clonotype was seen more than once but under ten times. CDR3 sequence reads: CASSQDPHLGTGELFF. CDR3 DNA: TGCGCCAGCAGCCAAGATCCACACCTCGGGACCGGGGAGCTGTTTTTT. The chain couples TRBV4-1 to TRBJ2-2; D is ambiguous. CDR3 size: 16 residues. Trimming took off 0 bases at V and 5 bases at J, with 13 bases between the two ends. Germline assignment: CDR1 MGHRA and CDR2 YSYEKL.

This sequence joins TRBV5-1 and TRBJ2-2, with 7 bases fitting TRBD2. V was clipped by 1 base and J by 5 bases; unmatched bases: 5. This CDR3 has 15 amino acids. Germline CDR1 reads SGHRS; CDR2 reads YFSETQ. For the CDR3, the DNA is TGCGCCAGCAGCTTGTTCCGGGAGGTTACCGGGGAGCTGTTTTTT. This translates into CASSLFREVTGELFF.

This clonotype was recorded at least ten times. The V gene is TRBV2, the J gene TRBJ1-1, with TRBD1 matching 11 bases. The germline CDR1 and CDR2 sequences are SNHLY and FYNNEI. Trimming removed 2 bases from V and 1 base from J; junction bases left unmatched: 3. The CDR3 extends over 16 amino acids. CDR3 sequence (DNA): TGTGCCAGCAGTGAATTAGGGACAGGGGGGAACACTGAAGCTTTCTTT. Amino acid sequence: CASSELGTGGNTEAFF.

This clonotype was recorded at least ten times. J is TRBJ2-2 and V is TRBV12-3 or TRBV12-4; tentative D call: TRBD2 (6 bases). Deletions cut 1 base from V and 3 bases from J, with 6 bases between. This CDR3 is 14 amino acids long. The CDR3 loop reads CASSLGGDTGELFF. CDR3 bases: TGTGCCAGCAGTTTAGGGGGGGACACCGGGGAGCTGTTTTTT.

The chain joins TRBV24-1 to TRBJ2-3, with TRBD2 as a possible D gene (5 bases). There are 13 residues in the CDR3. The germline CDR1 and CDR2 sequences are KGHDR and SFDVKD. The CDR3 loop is CATLPGNGNTQYF. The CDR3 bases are TGTGCTACATTACCCGGCAACGGGAATACGCAGTATTTT.